This T cell receptor beta chain originates from a study of blood T cell repertoires in COVID-19 (dated by TCRdb to the early 2020s). About the study as a whole: Samples covering the acute and convalescent phases of COVID-19 were provided by collaborators in the United States, Italy and Spain. The material from the prospective study consisted of cDNA or gDNA derived from T cells, B-cell-depleted T cells, or PBMCs. The dataset comprised deeply sampled blood TCRbeta repertoires from subjects exposed to, actively infected with, or recovered from COVID-19. The repertoires were released in a freely available public database intended as a resource for research on the immune response to SARS-CoV-2. Samples were obtained from the ongoing ImmuneRACE study (first 160 participants) and from 1,200 or so subjects provided by 6 global collaborators. A de-identified subject ID, COVID-19 status, age in years and sex were almost always included in the sample metadata. Where available, HLA class I and class II types were taken from metadata supplied by the sample provider and were not determined by assay-based typing. Results the study describes overall, beyond this receptor: The quantity of clinical and demographic metadata differed by source and by participant and was supplied without curation.

The immunoSEQ Assay, a bias-controlled multiplex PCR, was used to amplify TCRbeta CDR3 regions from genomic DNA. The source study handled its data this way. Nucleated cell counts per sample were estimated from amplification of reference gene primers within the assay. Sequence reads were collapsed and filtered to measure the absolute abundance of every unique TCRbeta CDR3 rearrangement. Productive Simpson clonality was computed per sample as the square root of Simpson's diversity index over productive rearrangements. The immuneACCESS repertoire file appears here via TCRdb, limited to in-frame rearrangements. These files lack a portion of the clones; in checked studies, under half of the deficit traces to unresolved V genes, and the cause of the others is not known. V and J calls and clone size follow that table, whereas D and trimming were derived from the DNA. The sample contains some 260,000 clones, around 80% of them found a single time. The ten largest clones capture approximately 4% of the sample.

In this sample, this clone turned up a few times. This clone's antigen is unknown. No much larger clonotype is one base removed from it; base qualities were not supplied. Participants in the prospective study were enrolled through a virtual design, were aged about 18 to 90 years, and lived in roughly 25 United States geographic areas. Cohort assignment in the prospective study relied on participant-reported clinical history from a screening survey and a study questionnaire. In the prospective study, whole blood, serum and a nasopharyngeal or oropharyngeal swab were collected from each participant by mobile phlebotomists. Over an approximately two-month period, participants in the prospective study had the option of providing additional blood draws and questionnaires. Before DNA extraction, blood samples from the prospective study were shipped at room temperature or frozen. The CDR3 starts with the cysteine, ends with the phenylalanine, and has 16 residues. Only the CDR3 part of the read is kept: 48 bases, read in frame from the first base. CDR1 and CDR2 were assigned from the germline V gene (reference sequence) as LNHDA and SQIVND. V is trimmed back by 6 bases and J by 2 bases, and the junction contains 9 bases that no gene match accounts for.

The receptor was isolated from a man aged 25 to 40 with acute COVID-19. The sequence joins TRBV19 to TRBJ2-2; TRBD1 agrees with 7 junctional bases. Sequenced sample: PBMCs or T cells enriched from blood (not recorded which). The CDR3 region: CASSQNRGSNTGELFF. At the DNA level, the sequence is TGTGCCAGTAGCCAAAACAGGGGATCCAACACCGGGGAGCTGTTTTTT. When the CDR3 is completed using the reference TRBV19 and TRBJ2-2 genes on either side, the full variable domain is DGGITQSPKYLFRKEGQNVTLSCEQNLNHDAMYWYRQDPGQGLRLIYYSQIVNDFQKGDIAEGYSVSREKKESFPLTVTSAQKNPTAFYLCASSQNRGSNTGELFFGEGSRLTVL.